This T cell receptor (beta chain) originates from a study of human T cells and chemical hapten exposure. On the study more broadly: TCR yields per sample varied mostly from small pooled library volume differences.

About this clonotype: The antigen remains undetermined.

The CDR3 is 13 residues long. In germline, CDR1 is LGHDT, CDR2 YNNKEL (reference sequence). V trimming: 5 bases; J trimming: 4 bases; junction bases outside the gene matches: 2. Notes on the study in general: There was no change with DPC sensitization in TCRs above 1 in 1000 frequency. Versus controls, expanded TCRs had significantly more large CDR3 similarity clusters.

TCRdb analysed the RACE reads with MiXCR anew, one entry per CDR3 protein. The sample consists of 75,000 to 90,000 distinct CDR3 sequences, over 9.5% of them appearing once. Time point indicated: patch test 2, 6 weeks after DPC sensitization. The treatment here: therapeutic diphenylcyclopropenone sensitization with weekly scalp DPC. The material sequenced was whole blood, taken in connection with sensitization to the hapten diphenylcyclopropenone (DPC). This receptor was obtained from a woman aged 45-60 years with alopecia areata. Some clones in this sample may be carry-over from other donors' samples. V is TRBV3-1 and J is TRBJ1-1, with 9 nucleotides matching TRBD1. The CDR3 DNA is TGTGCCAGCAGCGGGACAGGGCTCACTGAAGCTTTCTTT. Amino acids: CASSGTGLTEAFF.